This T cell receptor beta chain emerged from a study of CD8 T cells in Susac syndrome. Random hexamers served to reverse transcribe roughly 0.45 to 1 ug RNA. Amplification of TCR beta CDR3 was carried out by immunoSEQ multiplex PCR, which covered 54 Vbeta and 13 Jbeta segments. MiXCR, applied by TCRdb to the immunoSEQ multiplex PCR reads, yields one record per CDR3 protein. Here the sample spans under 200,000 distinct CDR3 sequences, about 95% being singletons. Points from the study as a whole: The study admitted that it had a relatively small number of individuals in its TCR sequencing and HLA analysis.

About this clonotype itself: Its antigen is unidentified.

The sample was CD8+ T cells from PBMCs. The sequence was obtained from a human donor with multiple sclerosis.

The CDR3 bases are TGTGCCAGCAGTTTAGTGGGACTCCACAATGAGCAGTTCTTC. This sequence encodes CASSLVGLHNEQFF. The V and J genes are TRBV12-3 or TRBV12-4 and TRBJ2-1, with D maybe TRBD2 (6 bases). V lost 1 base to trimming and J lost 5 bases, with 9 bases between them. CDR3 length: 14 amino acids.